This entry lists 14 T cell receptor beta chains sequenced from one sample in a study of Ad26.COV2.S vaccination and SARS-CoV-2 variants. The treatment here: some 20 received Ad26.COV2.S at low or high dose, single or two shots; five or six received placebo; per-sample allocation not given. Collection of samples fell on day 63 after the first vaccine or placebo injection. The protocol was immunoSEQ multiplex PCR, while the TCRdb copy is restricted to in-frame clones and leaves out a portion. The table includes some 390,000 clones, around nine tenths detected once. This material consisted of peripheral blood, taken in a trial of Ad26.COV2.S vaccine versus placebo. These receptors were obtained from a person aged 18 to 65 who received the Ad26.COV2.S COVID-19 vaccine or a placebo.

This CDR3 reads CASSQSRGAGELFF. Here the CDR3 DNA reads TGTGCCAGCAGTCAATCTAGAGGGGCCGGGGAGCTGTTTTTT. V usage is TRBV6-2 or TRBV6-3 and J usage is TRBJ2-2; D tentatively fits TRBD1 or TRBD2 (5 bases each). This CDR3 is built from 14 residues. CDR1 is MNHEY, CDR2 SVGEGT, per germline. With 5 bases removed from V and 6 bases from J, the gap between germline ends came to 13 bases.

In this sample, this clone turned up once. The DNA for the CDR3 is TGTGCCAGTAGTATAACCCAAGGGGCTACTGGTAATGAGCAGTTCTTC. This codes for CASSITQGATGNEQFF. This sequence joins TRBV19 and TRBJ2-1, with D possibly TRBD1 on 5 matching bases. This CDR3 has 16 residues. V lost 2 bases, J lost 7 bases, and 18 bases lay in between. Germline CDR1 and CDR2: LNHDA and SQIVND (reference sequence). The full variable domain, completed using reference TRBV19 and TRBJ2-1, is DGGITQSPKYLFRKEGQNVTLSCEQNLNHDAMYWYRQDPGQGLRLIYYSQIVNDFQKGDIAEGYSVSREKKESFPLTVTSAQKNPTAFYLCASSITQGATGNEQFFGPGTRLTVL.

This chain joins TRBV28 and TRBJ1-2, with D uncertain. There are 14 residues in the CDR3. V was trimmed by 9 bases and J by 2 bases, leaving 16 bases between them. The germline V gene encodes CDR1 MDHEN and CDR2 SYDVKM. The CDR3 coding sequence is TGTGCCAGTACGGAGGGAGGAAAAAACTATGGCTACACCTTC. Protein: CASTEGGKNYGYTF.

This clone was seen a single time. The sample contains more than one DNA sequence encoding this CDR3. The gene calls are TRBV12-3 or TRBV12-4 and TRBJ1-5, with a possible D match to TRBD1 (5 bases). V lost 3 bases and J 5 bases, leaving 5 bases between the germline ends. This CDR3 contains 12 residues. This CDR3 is CASSLGDQPQHF. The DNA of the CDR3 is TGTGCCAGCAGTTTGGGGGATCAGCCCCAGCATTTT.

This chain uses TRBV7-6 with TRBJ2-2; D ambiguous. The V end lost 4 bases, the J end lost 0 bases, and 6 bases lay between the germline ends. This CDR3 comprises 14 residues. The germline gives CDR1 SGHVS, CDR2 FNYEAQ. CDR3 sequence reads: CASSSSTNTGELFF. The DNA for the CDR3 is TGTGCCAGCAGCTCCTCCACGAACACCGGGGAGCTGTTTTTT. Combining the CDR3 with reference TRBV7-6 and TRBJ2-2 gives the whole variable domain GAGVSQSPRYKVTKRGQDVALRCDPISGHVSLYWYRQALGQGPEFLTYFNYEAQQDKSGLPNDRFSAERPEGSISTLTIQRTEQRDSAMYRCASSSSTNTGELFFGEGSRLTVL.

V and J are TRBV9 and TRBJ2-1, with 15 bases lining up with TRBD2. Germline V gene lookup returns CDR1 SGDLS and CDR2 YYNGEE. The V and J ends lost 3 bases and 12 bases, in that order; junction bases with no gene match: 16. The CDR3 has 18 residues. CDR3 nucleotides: TGTGCCAGCAGCGGTGCCCCTGGAGGGACTAGCGGGGGGTTGTGGCAGTTCTTC. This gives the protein CASSGAPGGTSGGLWQFF. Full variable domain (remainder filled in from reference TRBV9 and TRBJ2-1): DSGVTQTPKHLITATGQRVTLRCSPRSGDLSVYWYQQSLDQGLQFLIQYYNGEERAKGNILERFSAQQFPDLHSELNLSSLELGDSALYFCASSGAPGGTSGGLWQFFGPGTRLTVL.

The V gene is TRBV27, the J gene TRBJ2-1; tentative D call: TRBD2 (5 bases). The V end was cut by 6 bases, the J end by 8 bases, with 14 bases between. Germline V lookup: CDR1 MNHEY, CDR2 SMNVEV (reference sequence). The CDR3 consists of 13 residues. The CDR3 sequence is CASRDSDRDEQFF. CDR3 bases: TGTGCCAGCAGGGACTCCGATAGGGATGAGCAGTTCTTC.

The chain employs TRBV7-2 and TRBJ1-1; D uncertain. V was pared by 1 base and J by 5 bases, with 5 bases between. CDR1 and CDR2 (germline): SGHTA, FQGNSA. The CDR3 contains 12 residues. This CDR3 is CASSLGETEAFF. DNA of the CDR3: TGTGCCAGCAGCTTAGGGGAGACTGAAGCTTTCTTT. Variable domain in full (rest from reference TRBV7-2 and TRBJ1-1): GAGVSQSPSNKVTEKGKDVELRCDPISGHTALYWYRQSLGQGLEFLIYFQGNSAPDKSGLPSDRFSAERTGGSVSTLTIQRTQQEDSAVYLCASSLGETEAFFGQGTRLTVV.

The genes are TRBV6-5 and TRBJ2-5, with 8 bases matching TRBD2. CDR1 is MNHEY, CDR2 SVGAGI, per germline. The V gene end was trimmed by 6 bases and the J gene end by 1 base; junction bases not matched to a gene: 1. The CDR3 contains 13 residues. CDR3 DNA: TGTGCCAGCAGAGCGGGGGCCCAAGAGACCCAGTACTTC. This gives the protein CASRAGAQETQYF.

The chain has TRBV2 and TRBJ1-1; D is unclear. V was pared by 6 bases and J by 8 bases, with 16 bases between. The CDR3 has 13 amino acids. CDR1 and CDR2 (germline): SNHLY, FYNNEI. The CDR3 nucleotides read TGTGCCAGCAGCCTCGGACGGAACCTCGAAGCTTTCTTT. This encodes CASSLGRNLEAFF.

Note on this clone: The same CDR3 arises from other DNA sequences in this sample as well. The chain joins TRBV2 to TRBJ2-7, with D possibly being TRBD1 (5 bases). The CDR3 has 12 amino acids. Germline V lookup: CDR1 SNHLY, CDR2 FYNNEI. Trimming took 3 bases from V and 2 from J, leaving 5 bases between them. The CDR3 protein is CASSEGPYEQYF. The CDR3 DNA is TGTGCCAGCAGTGAGGGGCCCTACGAGCAGTACTTC. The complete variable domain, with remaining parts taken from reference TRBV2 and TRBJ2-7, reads EPEVTQTPSHQVTQMGQEVILRCVPISNHLYFYWYRQILGQKVEFLVSFYNNEISEKSEIFDDQFSVERPDGSNFTLKIRSTKLEDSAMYFCASSEGPYEQYFGPGTRLTVT.

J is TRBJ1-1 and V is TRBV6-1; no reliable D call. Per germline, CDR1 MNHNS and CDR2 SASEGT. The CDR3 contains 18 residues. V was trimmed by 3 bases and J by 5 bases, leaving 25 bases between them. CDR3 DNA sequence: TGTGCCAGCAGTGATCGGTTTGGCCCCCCGAACGCGAAGACTGAAGCTTTCTTT. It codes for CASSDRFGPPNAKTEAFF.

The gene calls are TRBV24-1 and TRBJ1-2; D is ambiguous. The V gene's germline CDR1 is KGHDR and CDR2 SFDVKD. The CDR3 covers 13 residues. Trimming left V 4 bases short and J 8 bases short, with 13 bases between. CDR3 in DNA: TGTGCCACCAGTGAGGAGGGCGCTCGAGGCTACACCTTC. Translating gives CATSEEGARGYTF.

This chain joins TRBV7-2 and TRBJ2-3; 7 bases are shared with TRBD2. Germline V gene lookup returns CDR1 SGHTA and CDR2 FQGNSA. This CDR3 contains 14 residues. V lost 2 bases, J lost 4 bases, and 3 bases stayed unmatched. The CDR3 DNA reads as TGTGCCAGCAGCTTACGCGGGAGCTCAGATACGCAGTATTTT. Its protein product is CASSLRGSSDTQYF.